The clone carrying this T cell receptor (beta chain) occurred many times. Antigen specificity is unknown. This sample is part of a study of T cells in Graves' hyperthyroidism and ophthalmopathy. Turning to the study itself: Sampling of peripheral blood happened at initial diagnosis, prior to any treatment.

Patients aged 18 to 65 had newly diagnosed hyperthyroidism lasting under 2 months. Extraction of PBMCs used about 9.2 ml of fresh peripheral blood. Whole-study findings and limits: Appearing also in blood were most of the thyroid clonotypes expanded above 0.001.

RNA transcripts gave rise to amplified TCR beta CDR3 regions. HTBI primers drove first-round RT-PCR of the TCR CDR3. TCRdb ran MiXCR on the multiplex PCR reads and lists one entry per CDR3 protein. The table lists about 320,000 distinct CDR3 sequences, 16% of them singletons. J lost 4 bases, V lost 5 bases, and 15 bases had no gene match. This CDR3 region has 18 residues. Germline CDR1 and CDR2: SGHNT and YENEEA. The sequenced sample consisted of blood. The V and J genes are TRBV11-3 and TRBJ1-1; TRBD1 agrees at 11 bases. The clonotype originates from a man aged 30 to 39 with Graves' hyperthyroidism. The CDR3 loop reads CASSPRGTGGSIATEAFF. CDR3 coding DNA: TGTGCCAGCAGCCCCCGGGGGACAGGGGGATCTATAGCCACTGAAGCTTTCTTT.